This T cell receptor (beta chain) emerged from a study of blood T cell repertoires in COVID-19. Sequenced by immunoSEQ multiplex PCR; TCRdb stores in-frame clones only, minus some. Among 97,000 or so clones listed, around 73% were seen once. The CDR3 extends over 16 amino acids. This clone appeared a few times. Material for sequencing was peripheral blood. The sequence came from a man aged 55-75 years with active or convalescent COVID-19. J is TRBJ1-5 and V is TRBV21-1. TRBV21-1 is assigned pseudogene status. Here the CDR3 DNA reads TGTGCCAGCAGCCAGGGTTGGGGGGGACTGAATCAGCCCCAGCATTTT. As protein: CASSQGWGGLNQPQHF.